This T cell receptor beta chain is from a study of blood T cell repertoires in COVID-19. Study-level background: Acute-phase and convalescent COVID-19 samples originated in the United States, Italy and Spain. PBMCs, B-cell-depleted T cells, or T cells provided the cDNA or gDNA that made up the material.

Authors' processing steps: Reference gene primer amplification gave estimated nucleated cell counts. Method: immunoSEQ multiplex PCR; TCRdb's copy keeps in-frame clones and lacks some. That table gives V, J and clone size, and the DNA gave D and trimming. This sample has 200,000 to 300,000 clones, with more than 75% found just once. Participant ages covered roughly 18 to 89 years across about two dozen US areas. Germline values: CDR1 SGHTA, CDR2 FQGNSA. The CDR3 spans 18 residues. V lost 0 bases and J 6 bases, leaving 21 bases between the germline ends. This chain links TRBV7-2 with TRBJ2-1; D is perhaps TRBD2 (5 bases). The receptor comes from a young woman who had recovered from COVID-19. The specimen sequenced was PBMCs or T cells enriched from blood (not recorded which). DNA for the CDR3: TGTGCCAGCAGCTTAGCGGCGTCTAGCACCTTGAGGGTCAATGAGCAGTTCTTC. Translating gives CASSLAASSTLRVNEQFF.